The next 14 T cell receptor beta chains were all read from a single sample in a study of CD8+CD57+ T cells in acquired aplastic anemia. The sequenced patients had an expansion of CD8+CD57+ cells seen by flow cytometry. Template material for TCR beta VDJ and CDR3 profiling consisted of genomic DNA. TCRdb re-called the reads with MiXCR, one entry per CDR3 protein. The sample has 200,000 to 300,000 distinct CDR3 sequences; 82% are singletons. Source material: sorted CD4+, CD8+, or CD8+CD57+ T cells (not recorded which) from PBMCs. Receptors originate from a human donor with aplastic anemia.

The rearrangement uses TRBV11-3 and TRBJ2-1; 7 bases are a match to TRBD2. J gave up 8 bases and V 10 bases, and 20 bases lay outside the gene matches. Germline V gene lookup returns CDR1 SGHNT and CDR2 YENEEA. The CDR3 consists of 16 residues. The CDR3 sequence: CANEVAAYGGSDEQFF. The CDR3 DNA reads TGTGCCAACGAGGTAGCGGCGTACGGGGGGAGCGATGAGCAGTTCTTC.

This chain's CDR3 is CASSLRGGRDTQYFF. The CDR3 bases are TGTGCCAGCAGCTTAAGGGGAGGTCGCGATACGCAGTATTTTTTT. The chain joins TRBV7-8 to TRBJ2-2, with a possible D match to TRBD2 (6 bases). The CDR3 covers 15 residues. CDR1 is SGHVS and CDR2 is FQNEAQ in the germline V gene. V shed 2 bases and J shed 17 bases, with 24 bases lying between them.

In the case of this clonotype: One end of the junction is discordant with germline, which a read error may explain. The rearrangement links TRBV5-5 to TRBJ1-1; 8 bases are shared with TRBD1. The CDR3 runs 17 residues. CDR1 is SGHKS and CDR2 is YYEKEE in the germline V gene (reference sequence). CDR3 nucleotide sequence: TGCGCCAGCAGCCAAGGGCCAGGACAGGGAGGAAACACTGAAGCTTTCTTT. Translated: CASSQGPGQGGNTEAFF.

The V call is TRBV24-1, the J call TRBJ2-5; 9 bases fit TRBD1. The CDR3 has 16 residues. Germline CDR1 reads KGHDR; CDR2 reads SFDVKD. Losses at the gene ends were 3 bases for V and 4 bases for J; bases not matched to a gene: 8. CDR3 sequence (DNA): TGTGCCACCAGTGATCTCCCGGGACAGGGTAGAGAGACCCAGTACTTC. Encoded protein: CATSDLPGQGRETQYF.

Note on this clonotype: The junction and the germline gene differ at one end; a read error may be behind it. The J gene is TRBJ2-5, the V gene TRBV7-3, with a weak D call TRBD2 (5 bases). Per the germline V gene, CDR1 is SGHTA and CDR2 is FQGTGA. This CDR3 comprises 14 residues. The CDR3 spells CATSRGLAQEAQYF. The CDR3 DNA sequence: TGTGCCACCAGCAGAGGACTCGCGCAAGAGGCCCAGTACTTC.

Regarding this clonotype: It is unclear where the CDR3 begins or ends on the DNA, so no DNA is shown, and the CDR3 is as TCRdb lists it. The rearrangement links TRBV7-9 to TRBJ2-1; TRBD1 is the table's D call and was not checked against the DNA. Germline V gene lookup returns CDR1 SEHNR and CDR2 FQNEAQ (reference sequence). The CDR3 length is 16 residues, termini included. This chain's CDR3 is CASSLLPRELFFGQFF.

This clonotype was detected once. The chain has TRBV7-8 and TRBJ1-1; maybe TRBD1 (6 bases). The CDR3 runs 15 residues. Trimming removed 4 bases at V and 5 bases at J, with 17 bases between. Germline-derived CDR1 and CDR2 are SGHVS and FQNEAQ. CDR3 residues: CASSWGRGRGTEAFF. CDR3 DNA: TGTGCCAGCAGCTGGGGACGGGGGCGGGGGACTGAAGCTTTCTTT.

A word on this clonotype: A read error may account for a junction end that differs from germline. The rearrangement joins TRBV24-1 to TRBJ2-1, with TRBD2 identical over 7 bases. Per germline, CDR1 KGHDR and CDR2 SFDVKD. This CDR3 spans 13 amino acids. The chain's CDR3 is CASSHRLAGSVSF. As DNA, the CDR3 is TGTGCCAGCAGTCACAGACTAGCAGGAAGTGTGTCCTTC.

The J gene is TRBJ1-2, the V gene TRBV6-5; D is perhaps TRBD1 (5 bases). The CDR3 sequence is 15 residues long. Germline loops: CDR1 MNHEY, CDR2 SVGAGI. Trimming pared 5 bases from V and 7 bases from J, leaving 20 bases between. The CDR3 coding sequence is TGTGCCAGCAGTGATAAGGGCAGGGAAGTTGGTGGCTACACCTTC. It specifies CASSDKGREVGGYTF.

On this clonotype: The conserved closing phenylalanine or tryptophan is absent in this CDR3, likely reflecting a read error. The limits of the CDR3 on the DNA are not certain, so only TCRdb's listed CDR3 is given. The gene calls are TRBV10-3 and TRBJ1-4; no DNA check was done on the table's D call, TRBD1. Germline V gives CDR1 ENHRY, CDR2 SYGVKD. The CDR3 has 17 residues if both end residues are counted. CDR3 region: CAISQGDLNNNPQHLGD.

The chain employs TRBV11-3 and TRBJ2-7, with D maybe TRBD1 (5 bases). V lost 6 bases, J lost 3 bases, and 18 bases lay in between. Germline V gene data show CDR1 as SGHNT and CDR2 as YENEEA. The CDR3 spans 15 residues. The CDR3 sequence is CASSDSYELLYEQYF. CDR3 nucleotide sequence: TGTGCCAGCAGTGACAGTTACGAGCTACTCTACGAGCAGTACTTC.

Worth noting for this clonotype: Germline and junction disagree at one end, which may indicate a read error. The CDR3 loop is CASSSGRDYYAQYF. CDR3 nucleotide sequence: TGTGCCAGCAGCTCGGGCAGGGATTATTACGCGCAGTACTTC. The V gene is TRBV7-2, the J gene TRBJ2-7; D may be TRBD1 (5 bases). Germline V CDR1 and CDR2: SGHTA, FQGNSA. The CDR3 is 14 amino acids.

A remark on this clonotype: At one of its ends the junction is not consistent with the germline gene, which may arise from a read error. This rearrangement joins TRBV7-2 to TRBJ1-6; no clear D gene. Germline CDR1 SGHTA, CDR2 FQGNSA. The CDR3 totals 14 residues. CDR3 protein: CASSLVASEREIPF. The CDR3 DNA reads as TGTGCCAGCAGCTTAGTAGCTAGCGAGAGGGAAATCCCATTT. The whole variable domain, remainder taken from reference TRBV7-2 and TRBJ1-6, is GAGVSQSPSNKVTEKGKDVELRCDPISGHTALYWYRQSLGQGLEFLIYFQGNSAPDKSGLPSDRFSAERTGGSVSTLTIQRTQQEDSAVYLCASSLVASEREIPFGNGTRLTVT.

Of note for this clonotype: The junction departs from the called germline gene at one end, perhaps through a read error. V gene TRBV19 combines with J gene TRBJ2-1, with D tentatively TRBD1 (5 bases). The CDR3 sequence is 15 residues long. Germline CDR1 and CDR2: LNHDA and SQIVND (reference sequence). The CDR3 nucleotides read TGTGCCACTAGTGTCACAGGTAGTTCTTCCAATGAGCAGTTCTTC. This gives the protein CATSVTGSSSNEQFF.